The clone carrying this T cell receptor beta chain was seen once. CDR3 length: 14 residues. Trimming pared 6 bases from V and 4 bases from J, leaving 14 bases between. Germline V CDR1 and CDR2: MNHEY, SVGAGI. As originally analysed: Researchers report that nucleated cell counts were estimated from reference gene primer amplification. Data came from immunoSEQ multiplex PCR; TCRdb stores just in-frame clones and leaves some out. V, J and clone size are taken as reported in that table, and D and trimming were inferred from the DNA itself. The sample includes about 38,000 clones, around nine tenths of them seen just once. These data are taken from a study of blood T cell repertoires in COVID-19. Study in general: Sites in the United States, Italy and Spain provided acute and convalescent COVID-19 samples. Sample material is recorded as cDNA or gDNA derived from T cells, B-cell-depleted T cells, or PBMCs.

The TCR comes from a man between 65 and 80 years old with active COVID-19. V is TRBV6-5 and J is TRBJ2-3; no clear D gene. What was sequenced was peripheral blood. The DNA of the CDR3 is TGTGCCAGCAGCCATGCGGTCCCCCCAGATACGCAGTATTTT. Translating gives CASSHAVPPDTQYF.